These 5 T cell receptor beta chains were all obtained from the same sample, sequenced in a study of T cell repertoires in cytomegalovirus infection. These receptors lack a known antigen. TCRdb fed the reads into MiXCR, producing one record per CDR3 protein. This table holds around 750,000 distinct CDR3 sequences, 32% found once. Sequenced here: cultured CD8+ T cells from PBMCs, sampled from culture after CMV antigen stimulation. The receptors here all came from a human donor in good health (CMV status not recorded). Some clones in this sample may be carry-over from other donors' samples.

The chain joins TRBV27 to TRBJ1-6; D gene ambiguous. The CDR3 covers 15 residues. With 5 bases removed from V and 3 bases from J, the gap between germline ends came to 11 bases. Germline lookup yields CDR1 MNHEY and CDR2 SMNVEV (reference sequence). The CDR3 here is CASSPRRDYNSPLHF. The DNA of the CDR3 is TGTGCCAGCAGTCCGAGGAGGGACTATAATTCACCCCTCCACTTT.

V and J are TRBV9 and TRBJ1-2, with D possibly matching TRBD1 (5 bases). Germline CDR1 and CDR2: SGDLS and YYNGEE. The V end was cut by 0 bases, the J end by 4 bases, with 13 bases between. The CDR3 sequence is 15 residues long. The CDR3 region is CASSVANTGSYGYTF. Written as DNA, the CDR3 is TGTGCCAGCAGCGTAGCTAATACAGGAAGCTATGGCTACACCTTC.

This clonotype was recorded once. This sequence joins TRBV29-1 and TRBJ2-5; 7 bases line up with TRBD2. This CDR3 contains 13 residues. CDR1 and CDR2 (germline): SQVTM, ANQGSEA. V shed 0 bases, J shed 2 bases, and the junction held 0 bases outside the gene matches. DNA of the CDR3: TGCAGCGTTGAAGAGGGGGGGCAAGAGACCCAGTACTTC. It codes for CSVEEGGQETQYF.

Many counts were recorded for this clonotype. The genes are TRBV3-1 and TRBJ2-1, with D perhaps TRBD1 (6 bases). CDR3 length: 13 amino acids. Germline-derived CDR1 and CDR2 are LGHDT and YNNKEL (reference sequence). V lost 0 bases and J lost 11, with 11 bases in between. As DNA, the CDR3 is TGTGCCAGCAGCCAAGATCAGGGACAACAGCAGTTCTTC. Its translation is CASSQDQGQQQFF.

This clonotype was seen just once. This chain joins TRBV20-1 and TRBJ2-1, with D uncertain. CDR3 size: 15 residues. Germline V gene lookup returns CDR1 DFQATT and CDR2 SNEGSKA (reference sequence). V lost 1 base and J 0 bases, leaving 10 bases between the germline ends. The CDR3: CSARVDSSSYNEQFF. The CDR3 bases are TGCAGTGCTAGAGTAGACTCGAGCTCCTACAATGAGCAGTTCTTC.